Listed below are T cell receptor beta chains from one sample, sequenced in a study of blood T cell repertoires in COVID-19. Produced via immunoSEQ multiplex PCR; TCRdb's table is partial and in-frame only. Of under 150,000 clones listed, around 84% are singletons. The specimen was peripheral blood. These receptors were taken from a woman aged 50 to 60 with acute or convalescent COVID-19. The CDR3 runs from the conserved cysteine through the conserved F or W. The D gene is left open where the match is weak. The size of a clone is reported for some rows only, either as once, few or many, or as a class for expanded clones.

DNA	CDR3	J	D	size	V
TGCAGCGTATCCCCAGGGGGCGGTGGCTACACCTTC	CSVSPGGGGYTF	TRBJ1-2	TRBD1	.	TRBV29-1
TGTGCCAGCAGTGAACTAGGGGCAGGGGGCGGTCAGCCCCAGCATTTT	CASSELGAGGGQPQHF	TRBJ1-5	TRBD1	.	TRBV2
TGCGCCAGCAGCTTGGGGGGACAGGGAGCCACTGAAGCTTTCTTT	CASSLGGQGATEAFF	TRBJ1-1	TRBD1	.	TRBV5-1
TGTGCCACCAGTGACCCGACCGGGACAGGGTCCAACTATGGCTACACCTTC	CATSDPTGTGSNYGYTF	TRBJ1-2	TRBD1	.	TRBV24-1
TGTGCCAGCAGCGAATCGCTAGGGAGTGGCGGCCCGGGTGCTTTCTTT	CASSESLGSGGPGAFF	TRBJ1-1	.	.	TRBV9
TGCGCCAGCAGCCAAGAGACAGGAACCTACTCTGGAAACACCATATATTTT	CASSQETGTYSGNTIYF	TRBJ1-3	.	.	TRBV4-1
TGTGCCAGTCGGACAGGCACAGATACGCAGTATTTT	CASRTGTDTQYF	TRBJ2-3	.	.	TRBV19
TGTGCCAGCAGTTTATTGGACAAAGGGGTCAACGGGGAGCTGTTTTTT	CASSLLDKGVNGELFF	TRBJ2-2	.	.	TRBV28
TGTGCCAGTAGTAGCAGGGAGGCCGGGGAGCTGTTTTTT	CASSSREAGELFF	TRBJ2-2	.	.	TRBV19
TGCGCCAGCAGACACTTGGCAGGGGACTCCTACGAGCAGTACTTC	CASRHLAGDSYEQYF	TRBJ2-7	.	.	TRBV5-1
TGCGCCAGCAGCCGGAGTACGACTAGCGGGGGGGCCGCGGAGACCCAGTACTTC	CASSRSTTSGGAAETQYF	TRBJ2-5	TRBD2	.	TRBV5-1
TGTGCCTGGAGTGTACAGGGGAACTCACCCCTCCACTTT	CAWSVQGNSPLHF	TRBJ1-6	TRBD1	.	TRBV30
TGTGCCAGCAGCGTAGAAGGAGTCTACGAGCAGTACTTC	CASSVEGVYEQYF	TRBJ2-7	.	.	TRBV9
TGCAGCGTCAGAACAGGGGGCGCGGGGTCCGAGCAGTACTTC	CSVRTGGAGSEQYF	TRBJ2-7	TRBD1	.	TRBV29-1
TGCGCCAGCAGCCTTCCCGTCGGGACAGGGTTAGACGAGCAGTACTTC	CASSLPVGTGLDEQYF	TRBJ2-7	TRBD1	.	TRBV5-1
TGTGCCAGCAGAACCGGGACAGGGGCTGTTCCCCTCCACTTT	CASRTGTGAVPLHF	TRBJ1-6	TRBD1	large	TRBV2
TGCGCCAGCAGCGCTACAGGCGAACCCAACACCGGGGAGCTGTTTTTT	CASSATGEPNTGELFF	TRBJ2-2	.	.	TRBV5-1
TGTGCCAGCAGCCAAGGGCCAGCGGGGATCGCCGGGACGCAGTATTTT	CASSQGPAGIAGTQYF	TRBJ2-3	TRBD2	once	TRBV3-1/TRBV3-2
TGTGCCAGCAGCGTCAACAGGGCTGGCTACACCTTC	CASSVNRAGYTF	TRBJ1-2	.	.	TRBV7-9
TGCGCCAGCAGCTTGGGTTCCGGACTCGGAGGGTACGAGCAGTACTTC	CASSLGSGLGGYEQYF	TRBJ2-7	.	.	TRBV5-1
TGTGCCAGTAGCCCTAATTCAGGGGACGCAATCCCCTATGGCTACACCTTC	CASSPNSGDAIPYGYTF	TRBJ1-2	.	.	TRBV19
TGTGCCAGCAGCGCGGACAGGGTTTCTGAAAAACTGTTTTTT	CASSADRVSEKLFF	TRBJ1-4	TRBD1	.	TRBV7-9
TGTGCCAGCAGCCCCCGGGACAGAGGTCTCTCCATCGGGGAGCTGTTTTTT	CASSPRDRGLSIGELFF	TRBJ2-2	TRBD1	.	TRBV5-8
TGTGCCAGCAGTAAGACAGTCTCTGGAAACACCATATATTTT	CASSKTVSGNTIYF	TRBJ1-3	.	.	TRBV6-6
TGTGCCAGCAGCGTAGATCCAGCGGGGGGGACCGGGGAGCTGTTTTTT	CASSVDPAGGTGELFF	TRBJ2-2	TRBD2	once	TRBV9
TGTGCCAGCAGCCAAGATCTCGGTGGTGCTTTCTTT	CASSQDLGGAFF	TRBJ1-1	.	.	TRBV4-2
TGTGCCAGCAGCTCCGGCTCGGGCACTGAAGCTTTCTTT	CASSSGSGTEAFF	TRBJ1-1	.	.	TRBV7-3
TGTGCCAGCAGCTATAGCGGGGGGGCGTACAATGAGCAGTTCTTC	CASSYSGGAYNEQFF	TRBJ2-1	TRBD2	.	TRBV11-2
TGTGCCAGCAGTTCCCTTACAGGGGATTGGAACTATGGCTACACCTTC	CASSSLTGDWNYGYTF	TRBJ1-2	TRBD1	.	TRBV6-5
TGCAGTGCTCAGGGCTACACCTTC	CSAQGYTF	TRBJ1-2	.	.	TRBV20-1
TGCGCCAGCAGTCAATCTCGGCTAGCGGTTCCGGGGACCCAGTACTTC	CASSQSRLAVPGTQYF	TRBJ2-5	TRBD2	.	TRBV23-1